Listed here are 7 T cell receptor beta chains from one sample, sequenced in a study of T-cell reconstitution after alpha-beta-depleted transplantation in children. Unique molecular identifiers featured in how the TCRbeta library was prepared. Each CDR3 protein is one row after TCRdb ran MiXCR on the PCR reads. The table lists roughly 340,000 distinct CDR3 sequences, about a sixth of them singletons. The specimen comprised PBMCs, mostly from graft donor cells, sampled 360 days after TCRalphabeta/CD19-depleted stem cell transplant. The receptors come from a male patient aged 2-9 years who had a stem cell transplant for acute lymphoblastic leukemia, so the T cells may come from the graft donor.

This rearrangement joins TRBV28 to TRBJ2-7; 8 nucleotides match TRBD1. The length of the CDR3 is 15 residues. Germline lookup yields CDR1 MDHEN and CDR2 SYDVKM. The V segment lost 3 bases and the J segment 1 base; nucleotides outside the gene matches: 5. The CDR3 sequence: CASSFWDRPSYEQYF. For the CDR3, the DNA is TGTGCCAGCAGTTTTTGGGACAGGCCATCCTACGAGCAGTACTTC.

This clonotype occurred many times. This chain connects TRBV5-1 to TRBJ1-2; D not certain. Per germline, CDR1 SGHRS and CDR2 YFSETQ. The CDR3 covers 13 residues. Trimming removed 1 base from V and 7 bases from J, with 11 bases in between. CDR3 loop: CASSLPRAGGYTF. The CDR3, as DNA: TGCGCCAGCAGCTTGCCGAGGGCTGGTGGCTACACCTTC.

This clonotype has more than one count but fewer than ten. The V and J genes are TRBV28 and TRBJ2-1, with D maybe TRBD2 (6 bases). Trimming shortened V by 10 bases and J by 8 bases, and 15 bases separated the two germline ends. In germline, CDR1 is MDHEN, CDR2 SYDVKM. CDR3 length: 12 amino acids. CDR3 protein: CAIATSLDEQFF. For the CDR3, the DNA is TGTGCCATCGCGACTAGTCTCGATGAGCAGTTCTTC.

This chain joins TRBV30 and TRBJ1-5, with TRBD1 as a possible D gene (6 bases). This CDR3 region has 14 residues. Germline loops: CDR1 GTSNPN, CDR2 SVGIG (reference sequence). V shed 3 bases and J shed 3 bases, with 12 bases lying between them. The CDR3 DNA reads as TGTGCCTGGAGCGCGGACAGTGTCAATCAGCCCCAGCATTTT. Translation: CAWSADSVNQPQHF.

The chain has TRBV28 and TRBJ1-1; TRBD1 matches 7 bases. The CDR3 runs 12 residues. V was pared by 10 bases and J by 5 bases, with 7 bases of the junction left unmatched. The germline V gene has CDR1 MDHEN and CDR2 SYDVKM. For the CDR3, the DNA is TGTGCCATTGCGACAGGGCGTACTGAAGCTTTCTTT. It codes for CAIATGRTEAFF.

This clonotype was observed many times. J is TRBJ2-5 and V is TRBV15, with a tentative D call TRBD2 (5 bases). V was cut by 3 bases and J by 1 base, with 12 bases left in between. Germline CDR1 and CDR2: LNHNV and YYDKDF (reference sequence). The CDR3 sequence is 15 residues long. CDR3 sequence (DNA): TGTGCCACCAGCAGGTCTAGAAGCGGCCAAGAGACCCAGTACTTC. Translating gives CATSRSRSGQETQYF. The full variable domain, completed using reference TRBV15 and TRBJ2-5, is DAMVIQNPRYQVTQFGKPVTLSCSQTLNHNVMYWYQQKSSQAPKLLFHYYDKDFNNEADTPDNFQSRRPNTSFCFLDIRSPGLGDTAMYLCATSRSRSGQETQYFGPGTRLLVL.

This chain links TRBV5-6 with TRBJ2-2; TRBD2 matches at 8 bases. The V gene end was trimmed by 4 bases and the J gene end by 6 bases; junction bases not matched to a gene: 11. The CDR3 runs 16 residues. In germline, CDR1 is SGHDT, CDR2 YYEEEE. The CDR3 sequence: CASSPGGGESSGELFF. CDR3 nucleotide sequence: TGTGCCAGCAGCCCCGGGGGGGGGGAGAGTTCCGGGGAGCTGTTTTTT.